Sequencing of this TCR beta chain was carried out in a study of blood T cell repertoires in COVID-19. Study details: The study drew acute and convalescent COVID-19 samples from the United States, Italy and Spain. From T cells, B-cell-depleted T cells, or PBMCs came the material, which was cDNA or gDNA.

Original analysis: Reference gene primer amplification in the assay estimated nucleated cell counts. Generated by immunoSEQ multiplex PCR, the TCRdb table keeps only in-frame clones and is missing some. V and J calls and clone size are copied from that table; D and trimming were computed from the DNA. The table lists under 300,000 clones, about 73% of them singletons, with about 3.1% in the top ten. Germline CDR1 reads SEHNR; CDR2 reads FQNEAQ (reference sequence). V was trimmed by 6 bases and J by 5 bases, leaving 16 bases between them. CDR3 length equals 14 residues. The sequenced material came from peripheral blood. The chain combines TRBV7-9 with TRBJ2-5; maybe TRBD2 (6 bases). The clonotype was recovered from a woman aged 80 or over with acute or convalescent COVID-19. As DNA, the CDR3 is TGTGCCAGCAGAAAAACAGCGGGCGGGGAGACCCAGTACTTC. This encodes CASRKTAGGETQYF.